The sequence of this TCR beta chain was determined in a study of identifying expanded T cells in peripheral blood (dated by TCRdb to the late 2010s). A note on the overall study: Four technical replicates, made by sequencing separate aliquots from the same pool of genomic DNA, were compared pairwise. What the research found in general, with its limitations: Across all healthy-donor time intervals, the beta-binomial model significantly cut both the number of clones called differentially abundant and the false-positive rate. The binomial model flagged 0.9 to 1.5 differentially abundant clones between technical replicates, compared with roughly 15 over approximately two weeks and approximately 19 over approximately four weeks. The authors expected biological variance in healthy repertoires might increase further over much longer intervals such as months to years. Across all healthy donors, variance in clone template counts between roughly two-week samples was found to increase significantly with total template count.

During the collection period, no infections or other immune events were recorded for the healthy donors. Healthy-donor blood repertoires served as a training cohort to calibrate time-dependent variance in a beta-binomial model of T-cell clone differential abundance. There were 10 healthy donors in the training cohort, of whom 3 were female and 7 were male. On average the donors were 43 years old, and their ages spanned roughly 29 to 64 years. Whole blood, obtained from a commercial supplier, was collected from each healthy donor at three time points spaced roughly 2 weeks apart. For immunosequencing, genomic DNA was extracted from unsorted whole blood. TCRbeta CDR3 regions were profiled with the immunoSEQ Assay using bias-controlled multiplex PCR amplification of genomic DNA. The source study handled its data this way. To quantify the absolute abundance of each unique TCRbeta CDR3 region, the sequences were collapsed and filtered. Differential abundance was tested with two models: a binomial (Fisher-equivalent) model and a beta-binomial model that adds time-dependent variance fitted from healthy donors. Clones with fewer than 5 combined templates were excluded, and clones with Benjamini-Hochberg FDR below 0.01 were called differentially abundant. In the beta-binomial model, variance was expressed as a function of the total template count across the two samples, in the form v = (b*log(k)+a)^2. TCRdb provides this immuneACCESS table in a form limited to in-frame rearrangements. Some clones are lacking; in checked studies, under half of them reflect an unresolved V gene, and why the rest are absent is not known. The V and J calls and clone size are taken from that table; D and trimming were inferred from the DNA. The sample data list approximately 110,000 clones, and roughly 90% of these were observed just once. The top ten constitute 6.5% to 9% of the sample.

Regarding this clone: The specificity of this receptor is unknown. Base qualities are not at hand, and no much larger clone is one base apart.

CDR1 and CDR2 (SGHRS, YFSETQ) derive from the germline V gene. Relative to germline, V is 0 bases shorter and J is 4 bases shorter, with 11 bases between their ends. The cysteine opens and the phenylalanine closes a CDR3 of 15 amino acids. Only the CDR3 part of the read is kept: 45 bases, read in frame from the first base. Material for sequencing was blood. This sequence originates from a person aged 18 to 70 in good health. The rearrangement combines TRBV5-1 with TRBJ1-3; no D gene is confidently identified. CDR3 loop: CASSLGGTPGNTIYF. Here is the DNA: TGCGCCAGCAGCTTGGGAGGAACCCCCGGAAACACCATATATTTT. Extended through the reference TRBV5-1 and TRBJ1-3 proteins, this CDR3 yields the full variable domain: KAGVTQTPRYLIKTRGQQVTLSCSPISGHRSVSWYQQTPGQGLQFLFEYFSETQRNKGNFPGRFSGRQFSNSRSEMNVSTLELGDSALYLCASSLGGTPGNTIYFGEGSWLTVV.